This T cell receptor (beta chain) was identified during a study of blood T cell repertoires in COVID-19. V shed 0 bases, J shed 6 bases, and the junction held 1 base outside the gene matches. Germline lookup yields CDR1 SGHRS and CDR2 YFSETQ. The CDR3 has 14 residues. Assay used: immunoSEQ multiplex PCR; TCRdb lists only in-frame clones, some missing. The top ten clones hold less than 1.2% of a sample with about 370,000 clones, 75% to 90% of them seen once. The clonotype comes from a young man who had recovered from COVID-19. The V and J genes are TRBV5-1 and TRBJ2-4; TRBD1 agrees at 9 bases. Sequencing was done on a sample of PBMCs or T cells enriched from blood (not recorded which). The CDR3 loop reads CASSLEGQGNIQYF. The CDR3 nucleotides read TGCGCCAGCAGCTTGGAGGGACAGGGAAACATTCAGTACTTC. Supplemented by reference TRBV5-1 and TRBJ2-4, the full variable domain reads KAGVTQTPRYLIKTRGQQVTLSCSPISGHRSVSWYQQTPGQGLQFLFEYFSETQRNKGNFPGRFSGRQFSNSRSEMNVSTLELGDSALYLCASSLEGQGNIQYFGAGTRLSVL.